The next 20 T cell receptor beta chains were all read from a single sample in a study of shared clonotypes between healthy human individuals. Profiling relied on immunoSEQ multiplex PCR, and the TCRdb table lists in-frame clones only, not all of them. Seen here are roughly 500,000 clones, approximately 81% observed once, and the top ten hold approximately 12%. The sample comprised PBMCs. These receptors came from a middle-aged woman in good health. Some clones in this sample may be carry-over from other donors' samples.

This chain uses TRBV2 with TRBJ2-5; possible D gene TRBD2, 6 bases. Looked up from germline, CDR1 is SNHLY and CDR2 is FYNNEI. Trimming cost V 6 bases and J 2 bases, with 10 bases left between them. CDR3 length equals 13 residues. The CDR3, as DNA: TGTGCCAGCAGAAGCGGGCTGCAAGAGACCCAGTACTTC. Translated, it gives CASRSGLQETQYF.

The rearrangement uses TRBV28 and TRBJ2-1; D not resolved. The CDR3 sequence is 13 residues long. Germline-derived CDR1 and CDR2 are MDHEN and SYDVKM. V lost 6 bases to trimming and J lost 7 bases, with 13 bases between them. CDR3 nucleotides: TGTGCCAGCAGCACCTTCCCGGTTAATGAGCAGTTCTTC. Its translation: CASSTFPVNEQFF. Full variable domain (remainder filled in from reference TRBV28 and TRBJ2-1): DVKVTQSSRYLVKRTGEKVFLECVQDMDHENMFWYRQDPGLGLRLIYFSYDVKMKEKGDIPEGYSVSREKKERFSLILESASTNQTSMYLCASSTFPVNEQFFGPGTRLTVL.

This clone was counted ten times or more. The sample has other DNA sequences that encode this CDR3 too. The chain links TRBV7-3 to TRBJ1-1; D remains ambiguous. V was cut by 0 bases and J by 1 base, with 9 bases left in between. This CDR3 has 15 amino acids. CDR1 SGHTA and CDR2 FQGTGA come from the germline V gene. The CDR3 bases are TGTGCCAGCAGCTTAACCAGACAAGAGAACACTGAAGCTTTCTTT. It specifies CASSLTRQENTEAFF.

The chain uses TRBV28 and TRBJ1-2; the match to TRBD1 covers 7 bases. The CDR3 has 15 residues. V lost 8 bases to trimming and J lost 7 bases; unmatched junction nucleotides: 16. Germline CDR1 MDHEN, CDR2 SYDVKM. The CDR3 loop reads CASWGRSEGAIGYTF. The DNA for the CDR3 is TGTGCCAGCTGGGGTCGTTCTGAGGGGGCGATTGGCTACACCTTC.

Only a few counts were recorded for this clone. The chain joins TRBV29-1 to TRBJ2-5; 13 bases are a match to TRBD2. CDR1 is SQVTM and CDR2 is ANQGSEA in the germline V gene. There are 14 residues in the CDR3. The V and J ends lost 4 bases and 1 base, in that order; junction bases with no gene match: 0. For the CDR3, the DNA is TGCAGCGTTGGACTAGCGGGAGGCCAAGAGACCCAGTACTTC. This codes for CSVGLAGGQETQYF.

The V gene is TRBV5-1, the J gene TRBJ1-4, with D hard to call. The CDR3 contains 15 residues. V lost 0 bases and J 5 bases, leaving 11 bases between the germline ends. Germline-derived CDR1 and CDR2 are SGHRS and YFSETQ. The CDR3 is CASSLEAGGNEKLFF. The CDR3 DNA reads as TGCGCCAGCAGCTTGGAAGCGGGCGGGAATGAAAAACTGTTTTTT. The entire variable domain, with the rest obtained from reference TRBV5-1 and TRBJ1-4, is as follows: KAGVTQTPRYLIKTRGQQVTLSCSPISGHRSVSWYQQTPGQGLQFLFEYFSETQRNKGNFPGRFSGRQFSNSRSEMNVSTLELGDSALYLCASSLEAGGNEKLFFGSGTQLSVL.

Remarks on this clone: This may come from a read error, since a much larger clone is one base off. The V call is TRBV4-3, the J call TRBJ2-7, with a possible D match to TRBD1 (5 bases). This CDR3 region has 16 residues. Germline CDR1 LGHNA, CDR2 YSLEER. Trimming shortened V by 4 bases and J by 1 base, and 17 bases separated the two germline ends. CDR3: CASSPWHPDSSYEQYF. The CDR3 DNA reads TGCGCCAGCAGCCCCTGGCACCCAGACAGTTCCTACGAGCAGTACTTC.

The CDR3, as DNA: TGCAGCGTTGTTGAGGACCTCAATCAGCCCCAGCATTTT. Protein sequence: CSVVEDLNQPQHF. The chain employs TRBV29-1 and TRBJ1-5; D not resolved. Germline-derived CDR1 and CDR2 are SQVTM and ANQGSEA. The CDR3 length is 13 residues. V was shortened by 4 bases and J by 3 bases, with 10 bases between the two germline ends.

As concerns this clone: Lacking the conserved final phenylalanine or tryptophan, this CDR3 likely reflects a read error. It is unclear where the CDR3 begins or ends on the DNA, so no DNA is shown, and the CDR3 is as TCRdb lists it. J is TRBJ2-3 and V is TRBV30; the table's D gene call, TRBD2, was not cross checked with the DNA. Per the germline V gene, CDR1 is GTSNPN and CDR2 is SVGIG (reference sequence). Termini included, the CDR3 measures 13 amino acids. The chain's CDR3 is CAWSAGLAGGRVI.

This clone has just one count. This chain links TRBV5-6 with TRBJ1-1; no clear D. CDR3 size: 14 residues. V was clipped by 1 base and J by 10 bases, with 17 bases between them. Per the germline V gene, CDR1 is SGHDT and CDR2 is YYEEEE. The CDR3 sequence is CASSLNTLSVSAFF. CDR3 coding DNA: TGTGCCAGCAGCTTGAACACCTTGTCGGTCTCAGCTTTCTTT.

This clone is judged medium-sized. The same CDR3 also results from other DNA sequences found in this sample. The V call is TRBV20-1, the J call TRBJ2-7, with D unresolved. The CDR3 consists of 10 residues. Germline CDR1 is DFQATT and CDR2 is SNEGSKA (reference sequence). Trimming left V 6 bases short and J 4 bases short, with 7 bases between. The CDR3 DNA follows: TGCAGTGCCTTAGGGTACGAGCAGTACTTC. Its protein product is CSALGYEQYF.

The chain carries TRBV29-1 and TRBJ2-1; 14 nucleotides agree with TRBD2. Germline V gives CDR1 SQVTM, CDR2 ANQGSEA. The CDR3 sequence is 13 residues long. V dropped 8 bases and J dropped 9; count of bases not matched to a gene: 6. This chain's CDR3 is CSTETSGRGEQFF. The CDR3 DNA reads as TGCAGCACTGAGACTAGCGGGAGGGGTGAGCAGTTCTTC.

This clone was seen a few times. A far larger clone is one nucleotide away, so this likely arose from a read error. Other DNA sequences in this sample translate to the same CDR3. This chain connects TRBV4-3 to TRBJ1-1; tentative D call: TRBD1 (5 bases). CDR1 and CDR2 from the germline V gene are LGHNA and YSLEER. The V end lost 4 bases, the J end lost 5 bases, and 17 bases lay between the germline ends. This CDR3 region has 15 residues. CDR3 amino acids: CASSRTWTGGTEAFF. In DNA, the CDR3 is TGCGCCAGCAGCCGAACCTGGACCGGGGGTACTGAAGCTTTCTTT.

The CDR3 bases are TGTGCCAGCAGTTTAAGGTTGTGGGACACTGAAGCTTTCTTT. The encoded protein is CASSLRLWDTEAFF. The rearrangement uses TRBV28 and TRBJ1-1, with unresolved D. The germline V and J ends were trimmed by 2 bases and 3 bases, with 10 bases remaining between them. Germline V lookup: CDR1 MDHEN, CDR2 SYDVKM. This CDR3 has 14 residues.

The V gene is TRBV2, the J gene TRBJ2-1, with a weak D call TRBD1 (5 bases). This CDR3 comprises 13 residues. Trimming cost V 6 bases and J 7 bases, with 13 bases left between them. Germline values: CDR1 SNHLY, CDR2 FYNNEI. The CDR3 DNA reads TGTGCCAGCAGCCTAGACAGTGGGAATGAGCAGTTCTTC. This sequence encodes CASSLDSGNEQFF. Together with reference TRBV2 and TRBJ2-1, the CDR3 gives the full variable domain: EPEVTQTPSHQVTQMGQEVILRCVPISNHLYFYWYRQILGQKVEFLVSFYNNEISEKSEIFDDQFSVERPDGSNFTLKIRSTKLEDSAMYFCASSLDSGNEQFFGPGTRLTVL.

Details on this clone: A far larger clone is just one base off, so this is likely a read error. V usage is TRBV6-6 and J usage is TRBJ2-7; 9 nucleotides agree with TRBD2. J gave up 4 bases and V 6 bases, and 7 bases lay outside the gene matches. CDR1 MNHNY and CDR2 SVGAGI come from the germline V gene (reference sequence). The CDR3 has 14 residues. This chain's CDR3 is CASRWTSERYEQYF. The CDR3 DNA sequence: TGTGCCAGCAGGTGGACTAGCGAGAGATACGAGCAGTACTTC.

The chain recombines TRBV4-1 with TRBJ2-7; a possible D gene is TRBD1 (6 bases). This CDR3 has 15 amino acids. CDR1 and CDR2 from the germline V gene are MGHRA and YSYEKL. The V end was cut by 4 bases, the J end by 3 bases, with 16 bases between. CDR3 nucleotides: TGCGCCAGCAGCCCGCTAGCCAGGGGTGACTACGAGCAGTACTTC. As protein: CASSPLARGDYEQYF.

The CDR3 spells CASSFSTSWEYVYEQYF. In DNA, the CDR3 is TGCGCCAGCAGCTTTTCGACTAGCTGGGAGTATGTATACGAGCAGTACTTC. This chain connects TRBV5-1 to TRBJ2-7; 7 bases map to TRBD2. This CDR3 is built from 17 residues. V lost 2 bases to trimming and J lost 4 bases; unmatched junction nucleotides: 15. The germline V gene has CDR1 SGHRS and CDR2 YFSETQ. Full variable domain (missing parts from reference TRBV5-1 and TRBJ2-7): KAGVTQTPRYLIKTRGQQVTLSCSPISGHRSVSWYQQTPGQGLQFLFEYFSETQRNKGNFPGRFSGRQFSNSRSEMNVSTLELGDSALYLCASSFSTSWEYVYEQYFGPGTRLTVT.

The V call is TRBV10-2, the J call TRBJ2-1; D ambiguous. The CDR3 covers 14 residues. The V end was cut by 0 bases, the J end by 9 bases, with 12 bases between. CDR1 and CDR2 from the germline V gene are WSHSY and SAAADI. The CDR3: CASSESWARVEQFF. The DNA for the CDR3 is TGCGCCAGCAGTGAGTCTTGGGCCCGGGTTGAGCAGTTCTTC.

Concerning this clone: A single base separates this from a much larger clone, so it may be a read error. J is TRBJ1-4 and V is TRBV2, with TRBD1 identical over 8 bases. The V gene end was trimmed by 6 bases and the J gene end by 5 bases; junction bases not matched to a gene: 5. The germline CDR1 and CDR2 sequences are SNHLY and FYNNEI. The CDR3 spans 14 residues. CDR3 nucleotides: TGTGCCAGCAGGGCAGGGGGCGGCAATGAAAAACTGTTTTTT. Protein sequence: CASRAGGGNEKLFF.